This T cell receptor beta chain is drawn from a study of blood T cell repertoires in COVID-19. Study context: T cells, B-cell-depleted T cells, or PBMCs provided the cDNA or gDNA that served as material.

Repertoires were generated with immunoSEQ multiplex PCR, while TCRdb's copy carries only in-frame clones and drops some. The sample has about 300,000 clones, around 88% seen once. The germline V gene has CDR1 SGHTA and CDR2 FQGTGA. Trimming left V 3 bases short and J 8 bases short, with 11 bases between. This CDR3 contains 13 residues. V is TRBV7-3 and J is TRBJ2-1; D gene unclear. The receptor was isolated from a woman aged 25 to 39 who had recovered from COVID-19. Source material: peripheral blood. CDR3 in amino acids: CASSFLDGDEQFF. In nucleotides, the CDR3 is TGTGCCAGCAGCTTTCTAGATGGCGATGAGCAGTTCTTC.